This T cell receptor (beta chain) was identified in a study of early T cells in non-severe SARS-CoV-2 infection. Study-level background: Sequencing used unsorted whole-blood bulk RNA, so chains lack pairing.

TCRdb re-called the 5' RACE reads through MiXCR, storing one row per CDR3 protein. Here the sample spans some 66,000 distinct CDR3 sequences, roughly an eighth being singletons. The CDR3 contains 13 residues. Losses at the gene ends were 6 bases for V and 6 bases for J; bases not matched to a gene: 7. This clonotype appeared a few times. The sequence came from an adult who was a healthcare worker with PCR-confirmed SARS-CoV-2 infection or an uninfected control (not recorded which). The chain combines TRBV12-3 or TRBV12-4 with TRBJ1-2; 7 positions match TRBD1. The specimen sequenced was whole blood. This chain's CDR3 is CASRPGGAHGYTF. The CDR3 DNA sequence: TGTGCCAGCAGGCCAGGGGGGGCGCATGGCTACACCTTC.